These T cell receptor beta chains were read from a single sample in a study of T cells in Graves' hyperthyroidism and ophthalmopathy. MiXCR was run by TCRdb on the multiplex PCR reads, yielding one entry per CDR3 protein. The sample has 500,000 to 700,000 distinct CDR3 sequences, over 15% seen once. The specimen was blood. These TCRs come from a woman under 30 with Graves' hyperthyroidism. CDR3s include the opening cysteine and the closing phenylalanine or tryptophan. The D gene is left open where the match is weak. Size is stated for part of the rows, as once, few or many counts, or as a class when the clone is expanded.

>TRBJ2-3|few|TRBV14|TRBD2
CASSQVRTSGTDTQYF
TGTGCCAGCAGCCAAGTCCGAACTAGCGGCACAGATACGCAGTATTTT
>TRBJ1-6|NA|TRBV10-3|NA
CAISVGGGNNSPLHF
TGTGCCATCAGTGTGGGGGGGGGAAACAATTCACCCCTCCACTTT
>TRBJ2-5|NA|TRBV4-1|TRBD2
CASSRGTRETQYF
TGCGCCAGCAGCCGCGGGACTAGAGAGACCCAGTACTTC
>TRBJ1-2|NA|TRBV19|TRBD1
CASSATGANYGYTF
TGTGCCAGTAGTGCCACAGGGGCTAACTATGGCTACACCTTC
>TRBJ2-3|many|TRBV20-1|TRBD2
CSVRQILAGGTSTDTQYF
TGCAGTGTCAGACAGATTCTGGCGGGAGGAACTAGCACAGATACGCAGTATTTT
>TRBJ2-7|many|TRBV12-5|TRBD2
CASGPGGSYEQYF
TGTGCTAGTGGCCCGGGGGGCTCCTACGAGCAGTACTTC
>TRBJ2-1|NA|TRBV6-1|NA
CASSRLGSSYNEQFF
TGTGCCAGCAGTCGACTAGGTTCCTCCTACAATGAGCAGTTCTTC
>TRBJ2-7|many|TRBV7-2|TRBD2
CASSESGDYYEQYF
TGTGCCAGCAGCGAGAGCGGGGACTACTACGAGCAGTACTTC
>TRBJ2-3|few|TRBV29-1|NA
CSVEVSLKASTDTQYF
TGCAGCGTTGAAGTTTCTTTGAAGGCGAGCACAGATACGCAGTATTTT
>TRBJ2-1|few|TRBV14|NA
CASSYLRGAPYNEQFF
TGTGCCAGCAGCTATTTAAGGGGGGCCCCCTACAATGAGCAGTTCTTC
>TRBJ2-7|many|TRBV28|NA
CASSFLGTNYEQYF
TGTGCCAGCAGTTTTCTCGGGACCAACTACGAGCAGTACTTC
>TRBJ1-1|NA|TRBV14|NA
CASSLTASVNTEAFF
TGTGCCAGCAGCCTTACAGCGTCCGTGAACACTGAAGCTTTCTTT
>TRBJ1-2|many|TRBV2|NA
CASSGTLDYGYTF
TGTGCCAGCAGTGGGACATTGGACTATGGCTACACCTTC
>TRBJ2-7|NA|TRBV6-2/TRBV6-3|TRBD1
CASSYVMTGAYEQYF
TGTGCCAGCAGTTACGTCATGACAGGGGCCTACGAGCAGTACTTC
>TRBJ1-1|many|TRBV12-3/TRBV12-4|NA
CASSLEGTDTEAFF
TGTGCCAGCAGTTTGGAGGGCACGGACACTGAAGCTTTCTTT
>TRBJ2-3|NA|TRBV10-3|NA
CASGMDTQYF
TGTGCCTCCGGGATGGATACGCAGTATTTT
>TRBJ1-2|many|TRBV6-1|NA
CASSEFVGTQGGYTF
TGTGCCAGCAGTGAATTTGTGGGGACACAAGGGGGCTACACCTTC
>TRBJ2-1|few|TRBV20-1|NA
CSAREVAVYNEQFF
TGCAGTGCTAGAGAAGTAGCGGTCTACAATGAGCAGTTCTTC
>TRBJ1-1|many|TRBV12-3/TRBV12-4|NA
CASSLVGANTEAFF
TGTGCCAGCAGTTTGGTGGGGGCGAACACTGAAGCTTTCTTT
>TRBJ1-2|many|TRBV12-3/TRBV12-4|NA
CASSQTGAYGYTF
TGTGCCAGCAGCCAGACTGGGGCATATGGCTACACCTTC
>TRBJ1-2|many|TRBV7-2|TRBD1
CASSPQTGDYGYTF
TGTGCCAGCAGCCCACAGACAGGGGACTATGGCTACACCTTC
>TRBJ1-5|many|TRBV3-1|TRBD1
CASSQEVGGPQHF
TGTGCCAGCAGCCAAGAGGTAGGGGGCCCCCAGCATTTT
>TRBJ2-7|NA|TRBV18|NA
CASSPRQDYEQYF
TGTGCCAGCTCACCTCGACAAGACTACGAGCAGTACTTC
>TRBJ2-7|few|TRBV12-3/TRBV12-4|TRBD2
CASSLALSSGGLSYEQYF
TGTGCCAGCAGTTTAGCGCTGTCTAGCGGGGGCCTCTCCTACGAGCAGTACTTC
>TRBJ2-7|few|TRBV20-1|TRBD2
CSARDWPSGSYEQYF
TGCAGTGCTAGAGATTGGCCTAGCGGGAGTTACGAGCAGTACTTC
>TRBJ2-2|NA|TRBV15|TRBD1
CATSRGTGSNTGELFF
TGTGCCACCAGCAGAGGGACAGGGTCGAACACCGGGGAGCTGTTTTTT
>TRBJ1-6|many|TRBV7-2|NA
CASSLGGQSSPLHF
TGTGCCAGCAGCTTGGGAGGGCAGAGTTCACCCCTCCACTTT
>TRBJ1-2|many|TRBV11-3|NA
CASSLRVQGNYGYTF
TGTGCCAGCAGCTTACGTGTACAGGGAAACTATGGCTACACCTTC
>TRBJ2-1|NA|TRBV2|TRBD2
CASTHRTSGRPGGNEQFF
TGTGCCAGCACGCATCGGACTAGCGGGCGCCCGGGGGGCAATGAGCAGTTCTTC
>TRBJ2-3|NA|TRBV7-2|TRBD2
CASSLAGLAGDADTQYF
TGTGCCAGCAGCTTAGCAGGACTAGCGGGAGATGCAGATACGCAGTATTTT
>TRBJ2-7|few|TRBV20-1|TRBD2
CSARDPRASGSYEQYF
TGCAGTGCTAGAGATCCCAGGGCTAGCGGATCCTACGAGCAGTACTTC
>TRBJ2-7|few|TRBV11-1|NA
CASSLGIGWAPTVYEQYF
TGTGCCAGCAGCTTGGGTATCGGGTGGGCCCCTACCGTCTACGAGCAGTACTTC
>TRBJ2-4|many|TRBV20-1|TRBD1
CSARGQGENIQYF
TGCAGTGCTAGAGGACAGGGAGAAAACATTCAGTACTTC
>TRBJ2-7|many|TRBV7-9|TRBD1
CASGNVGTGAYEQYF
TGTGCCAGCGGGAACGTGGGGACAGGGGCCTACGAGCAGTACTTC
>TRBJ1-6|few|TRBV3-1|NA
CASSQTGSNSPLHF
TGTGCCAGCAGCCAAACAGGTTCGAATTCACCCCTCCACTTT
>TRBJ1-3|many|TRBV9|NA
CASSAGVGNTIYF
TGTGCCAGCAGCGCAGGGGTAGGAAACACCATATATTTT
>TRBJ1-2|NA|TRBV6-2/TRBV6-3|TRBD1
CASSDRGSGYTF
TGTGCCAGCAGTGACAGGGGGAGCGGGTACACCTTC
>TRBJ2-1|NA|TRBV6-1|TRBD2
CASSDELAGGQRGFF
TGTGCCAGCAGTGATGAACTAGCGGGGGGTCAAAGGGGGTTCTTC
>TRBJ1-2|NA|TRBV6-1|NA
CASSVDKGSELYGYTF
TGTGCCAGCAGTGTTGACAAGGGGTCGGAGCTTTATGGCTACACCTTC
>TRBJ1-4|few|TRBV4-1|NA
CASSQYDHNEKLFF
TGCGCCAGCAGCCAATACGACCATAATGAAAAACTGTTTTTT
>TRBJ2-5|many|TRBV12-3/TRBV12-4|TRBD1
CASSLEGTAQETQYF
TGTGCCAGCAGTTTAGAGGGGACAGCCCAAGAGACCCAGTACTTC
>TRBJ2-7|few|TRBV6-5|NA
CASSYSTGRYEQYF
TGTGCCAGCAGTTACTCGACAGGCCGCTACGAGCAGTACTTC
>TRBJ2-7|NA|TRBV13|TRBD1
CASSPMRDRGRYEQYF
TGTGCCAGCAGCCCTATGAGGGACAGGGGGAGGTACGAGCAGTACTTC
>TRBJ2-7|few|TRBV20-1|TRBD2
CSARDSLAGGSYEQYF
TGCAGTGCTAGAGATTCTCTAGCGGGGGGGTCCTACGAGCAGTACTTC
>TRBJ1-6|NA|TRBV18|NA
CASSQRVYNSPLHF
TGTGCCAGCTCACAGAGAGTGTATAATTCACCCCTCCACTTT
>TRBJ2-7|many|TRBV12-3/TRBV12-4|NA
CASRDNRESYEQYF
TGTGCCAGCAGGGACAACAGGGAATCCTACGAGCAGTACTTC
>TRBJ1-1|few|TRBV4-2|NA
CASSQRRFSEAFF
TGTGCCAGCAGCCAACGGCGGTTCTCTGAAGCTTTCTTT
>TRBJ2-7|many|TRBV7-2|TRBD2
CASSLSISSGEYEQYF
TGTGCCAGCAGCTTAAGTATCTCTAGCGGGGAGTACGAGCAGTACTTC
>TRBJ2-5|few|TRBV2|TRBD2
CASRVAGVGTQYF
TGTGCCAGCAGAGTAGCGGGAGTGGGGACCCAGTACTTC
>TRBJ1-5|NA|TRBV6-5|TRBD1
CASSTRQGIGPQHF
TGTGCCAGCAGTACGCGACAGGGAATAGGGCCCCAGCATTTT
>TRBJ1-1|many|TRBV12-3/TRBV12-4|TRBD1
CASSEGRGLAFF
TGTGCCAGCAGCGAGGGGAGGGGGCTGGCTTTCTTT